The 4 T cell receptor beta chains below all came from one sample that was sequenced in a study of shared clonotypes between healthy human individuals. Positively selected for CCR7, the CD45RO-negative cells used as naive CD8 cells excluded terminally differentiated effector memory CD45RA+ cells. Libraries were prepared by immunoSEQ multiplex PCR; TCRdb keeps only in-frame clonotypes and omits some of them. Among about 2 million clones, less than 95% were seen once, and the ten largest hold around 1.2%. The specimen was naive CD8+ T cells sorted from blood. The receptor source for this set is a man between 18 and 35 years old in good health.

This chain joins TRBV4-1 and TRBJ2-5; D may be TRBD2 (6 bases). The germline V gene encodes CDR1 MGHRA and CDR2 YSYEKL. V lost 0 bases and J lost 2, with 13 bases in between. The CDR3 has 16 amino acids. CDR3 nucleotides: TGCGCCAGCAGCCAAGAGGAGGGGCGGACGCAAGAGACCCAGTACTTC. Protein sequence: CASSQEEGRTQETQYF.

The chain uses TRBV4-1 and TRBJ2-1; the D gene is possibly TRBD2 (6 bases). Germline V gives CDR1 MGHRA, CDR2 YSYEKL. There are 15 residues in the CDR3. The V end was cut by 6 bases, the J end by 1 base, with 13 bases between. The CDR3 nucleotides read TGCGCCAGCAGACAGACTAGAGGATCCTACAATGAGCAGTTCTTC. It specifies CASRQTRGSYNEQFF.

The chain joins TRBV13 to TRBJ1-2; D is unclear. Trimming removed 7 bases at V and 8 bases at J, with 17 bases between. The CDR3 totals 13 residues. The V gene's germline CDR1 is PRHDT and CDR2 FYEKMQ (reference sequence). The CDR3 loop reads CASKSGGVWGYTF. The CDR3 DNA reads TGTGCCAGCAAGTCTGGCGGGGTTTGGGGCTACACCTTC.

The J gene is TRBJ1-2, the V gene TRBV29-1; possible D gene TRBD1, 5 bases. CDR1 and CDR2 (germline): SQVTM, ANQGSEA. Deletions cut 5 bases from V and 2 bases from J, with 12 bases between. The CDR3 extends over 13 amino acids. In DNA form, the CDR3 reads TGCAGCGTTTCGGGACGGACGAACTATGGCTACACCTTC. Translation gives CSVSGRTNYGYTF.